These 27 T cell receptor beta chains were all obtained from the same sample, sequenced in a study of CD8+ T cells in alopecia areata. RNA extraction and reverse transcription yielded cDNA as sequencing template. The protocol was immunoSEQ multiplex PCR, while the TCRdb copy is restricted to in-frame clones and leaves out a portion. The sample lists approximately 200,000 clones, approximately 56% occurring once. Regarding treatment: oral pan-JAK inhibitor, 5-10 mg twice daily. Material: CD4+ T cells sorted from blood, obtained at week 4, from a patient treated with tofacitinib. The receptors shown here come from a human donor with alopecia areata.

The gene calls are TRBV20-1 and TRBJ2-7, with unresolved D. V was cut by 7 bases and J by 4 bases, with 2 bases left in between. CDR1 and CDR2 (germline): DFQATT, SNEGSKA (reference sequence). The CDR3 is 8 amino acids. Here the CDR3 DNA reads TGCAGTGGGTACGAGCAGTACTTC. Its translation is CSGYEQYF.

The CDR3 DNA reads as TGTGCCACCAGGCGGCAGGGGTCTCCCGGGGAGCTGTTTTTT. Amino acid sequence: CATRRQGSPGELFF. The V and J genes are TRBV15 and TRBJ2-2; D possibly corresponds to TRBD1 (6 bases). Germline-derived CDR1 and CDR2 are LNHNV and YYDKDF (reference sequence). This CDR3 spans 14 amino acids. Trimming left V 6 bases short and J 6 bases short, with 14 bases between.

This clone has more than one count but fewer than ten. CDR3 sequence (DNA): TGCAGCCACAGGGGGTTAGGGGAGACCCAGTACTTC. Its translation is CSHRGLGETQYF. This chain uses TRBV29-1 with TRBJ2-5, with 8 bases identical to TRBD1. The CDR3 consists of 12 residues. From germline, CDR1 is SQVTM and CDR2 ANQGSEA. V shed 8 bases and J 5 bases; nucleotides not matched to a gene: 7.

The chain couples TRBV29-1 to TRBJ1-4; D gene uncertain. Trimming stripped 4 bases from V and 6 bases from J, with 12 bases between. The CDR3 consists of 13 residues. The germline V gene has CDR1 SQVTM and CDR2 ANQGSEA. CDR3: CSVGGRGDEKLFF. In DNA, the CDR3 is TGCAGCGTTGGGGGTCGGGGAGATGAAAAACTGTTTTTT.

V gene TRBV6-6 combines with J gene TRBJ2-5, with a weak D call TRBD2 (7 bases). This CDR3 has 12 residues. Trimming took off 11 bases at V and 4 bases at J, with 14 bases between the two ends. Germline lookup yields CDR1 MNHNY and CDR2 SVGAGI (reference sequence). The DNA of the CDR3 is TGTGCCTCCTTGAGGGGGGGAGAGACCCAGTACTTC. Translating gives CASLRGGETQYF.

This chain joins TRBV29-1 and TRBJ2-7, with 10 nucleotides matching TRBD1. The CDR3 totals 17 residues. The V gene's germline CDR1 is SQVTM and CDR2 ANQGSEA. Trimming removed 6 bases from V and 2 bases from J; junction bases left unmatched: 16. CDR3 amino acids: CSVADRGRTGDPYEQYF. The DNA of the CDR3 is TGCAGCGTGGCCGACAGGGGGCGGACGGGAGACCCCTACGAGCAGTACTTC.

A few counts support this clone. The genes are TRBV29-1 and TRBJ1-2; a weak D match, TRBD1 (6 bases). Trimming took off 7 bases at V and 6 bases at J, with 12 bases between the two ends. The CDR3 spans 11 residues. Germline-derived CDR1 and CDR2 are SQVTM and ANQGSEA. The DNA for the CDR3 is TGCAGCGCTAACGCAGGGGATGGCTACACCTTC. Protein sequence: CSANAGDGYTF.

This clone showed up just a few times. V usage is TRBV30 and J usage is TRBJ1-5; 7 positions agree with TRBD1. Germline V CDR1 and CDR2: GTSNPN, SVGIG (reference sequence). With V trimmed by 3 bases and J by 7 bases, 6 bases remained unmatched. The CDR3 loop spans 13 amino acids. The CDR3 here is CAWRGGRDQPQHF. The CDR3, as DNA: TGTGCCTGGAGAGGGGGCAGGGACCAGCCCCAGCATTTT.

The gene calls are TRBV5-1 and TRBJ2-3, with D possibly being TRBD1 or TRBD2 (5 bases each). Germline V gives CDR1 SGHRS, CDR2 YFSETQ. V lost 2 bases, J lost 2 bases, and 18 bases lay in between. The CDR3 consists of 17 residues. CDR3 protein: CASSFSGTAGITDTQYF. CDR3 DNA: TGCGCCAGCAGCTTCTCCGGGACCGCCGGGATCACAGATACGCAGTATTTT.

V is TRBV9 and J is TRBJ2-3, with TRBD2 identical over 7 bases. Germline CDR1 SGDLS, CDR2 YYNGEE. This CDR3 contains 15 residues. The V and J ends lost 4 bases and 6 bases, in that order; junction bases with no gene match: 11. The CDR3 region has the DNA TGTGCCAGCAGCCAACTTGGAGCGGGGTCTGATACGCAGTATTTT. This translates into CASSQLGAGSDTQYF.

This sequence joins TRBV7-3 and TRBJ2-5; D unresolved. This CDR3 is built from 13 residues. Trimming stripped 1 base from V and 5 bases from J, with 8 bases between. Germline loops: CDR1 SGHTA, CDR2 FQGTGA. Here the CDR3 reads CASSLNPPETQYF. The CDR3 DNA reads TGTGCCAGCAGCTTAAACCCCCCGGAGACCCAGTACTTC.

The chain couples TRBV15 to TRBJ2-5; 8 bases line up with TRBD1. The V and J ends lost 3 bases and 4 bases, in that order; junction bases with no gene match: 7. Germline V lookup: CDR1 LNHNV, CDR2 YYDKDF (reference sequence). This CDR3 spans 15 amino acids. Here the CDR3 DNA reads TGTGCCACCAGCAGTTCCGGGACAGGTCGAGAGACCCAGTACTTC. Its protein product is CATSSSGTGRETQYF.

V gene TRBV30 combines with J gene TRBJ1-2; D is perhaps TRBD1 (5 bases). Germline-derived CDR1 and CDR2 are GTSNPN and SVGIG (reference sequence). The CDR3 is 14 amino acids. Trimming cost V 3 bases and J 3 bases, with 14 bases left between them. In DNA, the CDR3 is TGTGCCTGGAGGAGGAGCGGGACGTACTATGGCTACACCTTC. Protein sequence: CAWRRSGTYYGYTF.

The genes are TRBV27 and TRBJ2-1; TRBD2 aligns across 12 bases. Germline V gives CDR1 MNHEY, CDR2 SMNVEV (reference sequence). This CDR3 has 17 residues. With 3 bases clipped from V and 8 bases from J, the junction kept 11 bases outside the gene matches. CDR3 DNA sequence: TGTGCCAGCAGTTTGTTGCCTAGCGGGAGGGCCTTGTATGAGCAGTTCTTC. Translating it yields CASSLLPSGRALYEQFF.

This clone was seen a handful of times. The chain joins TRBV29-1 to TRBJ1-2; D uncertain. The CDR3 is 12 amino acids. Germline V gives CDR1 SQVTM, CDR2 ANQGSEA. The germline V and J ends were trimmed by 3 bases and 7 bases, with 12 bases remaining between them. CDR3 protein: CSVDFQPGGYTF. For the CDR3, the DNA is TGCAGCGTTGACTTTCAACCCGGTGGCTACACCTTC.

The V call is TRBV30, the J call TRBJ2-3; D ambiguous. Germline CDR1 and CDR2: GTSNPN and SVGIG (reference sequence). Deletions cut 3 bases from V and 10 bases from J, with 11 bases between. The CDR3 sequence is 11 residues long. CDR3 DNA sequence: TGTGCCTGGAGCCCCGGCCCGGCGCAGTATTTT. It codes for CAWSPGPAQYF.

The chain combines TRBV2 with TRBJ2-1; TRBD2 agrees at 10 bases. This CDR3 contains 19 residues. CDR1 is SNHLY and CDR2 is FYNNEI in the germline V gene. V dropped 0 bases and J dropped 7; count of bases not matched to a gene: 15. In DNA, the CDR3 is TGTGCCAGCAGTGAAGCGCATCGGCAGACTAGCGGGTTCCGGAATGAGCAGTTCTTC. Protein sequence: CASSEAHRQTSGFRNEQFF.

The V call is TRBV7-8, the J call TRBJ2-5; D is perhaps TRBD2 (6 bases). The CDR3 is made up of 13 amino acids. CDR1 and CDR2 (germline): SGHVS, FQNEAQ. Trimming took off 8 bases at V and 5 bases at J, with 15 bases between the two ends. The CDR3 loop reads CASAGQATETQYF. The CDR3 nucleotides read TGTGCCAGCGCGGGGCAGGCGACGGAGACCCAGTACTTC.

The V and J genes are TRBV5-1 and TRBJ2-1; TRBD1 agrees at 7 bases. The V gene's germline CDR1 is SGHRS and CDR2 YFSETQ. J lost 8 bases, V lost 4 bases, and 6 bases had no gene match. The CDR3 has 13 amino acids. The CDR3 bases are TGCGCCAGCAGCCTGGACAGGCCCCATGAGCAGTTCTTC. This translates into CASSLDRPHEQFF.

The chain combines TRBV30 with TRBJ1-1; a weak D match, TRBD1 (5 bases). Looked up from germline, CDR1 is GTSNPN and CDR2 is SVGIG (reference sequence). The V and J ends lost 2 bases and 5 bases respectively, with 9 bases between them. CDR3 length equals 12 residues. The DNA for the CDR3 is TGTGCCTGGAGTTTGGGGGAAACTGAAGCTTTCTTT. This encodes CAWSLGETEAFF.

The chain uses TRBV30 and TRBJ1-5; D uncertain. This CDR3 region has 14 residues. V lost 4 bases to trimming and J lost 3 bases, with 13 bases between them. The V gene's germline CDR1 is GTSNPN and CDR2 SVGIG (reference sequence). In DNA form, the CDR3 reads TGTGCCTGGACCCGGACCGCAACCAATCAGCCCCAGCATTTT. It yields the protein CAWTRTATNQPQHF. Full variable domain (missing parts from reference TRBV30 and TRBJ1-5): SQTIHQWPATLVQPVGSPLSLECTVEGTSNPNLYWYRQAAGRGLQLLFYSVGIGQISSEVPQNLSASRPQDRQFILSSKKLLLSDSGFYLCAWTRTATNQPQHFGDGTRLSIL.

The chain is built from TRBV20-1 and TRBJ2-3; no clear D. Trimming cost V 5 bases and J 3 bases, with 6 bases left between them. Looked up from germline, CDR1 is DFQATT and CDR2 is SNEGSKA (reference sequence). CDR3 length: 11 residues. The CDR3 loop reads CSALKTDTQYF. In DNA form, the CDR3 reads TGCAGTGCTCTGAAAACAGATACGCAGTATTTT.

The rearrangement joins TRBV5-1 to TRBJ2-2, with TRBD1 as a possible D gene (6 bases). Germline V gene sequence: CDR1 SGHRS, CDR2 YFSETQ. The CDR3 is 16 amino acids. Deletions cut 0 bases from V and 0 bases from J, with 9 bases between. CDR3 nucleotide sequence: TGCGCCAGCAGCTTGGCAGCAGGGGCGAACACCGGGGAGCTGTTTTTT. Residues: CASSLAAGANTGELFF.

The CDR3 loop reads CATSRDKEPEGTQYF. The CDR3, as DNA: TGTGCCACCAGCAGAGATAAGGAACCTGAGGGGACCCAGTACTTC. The chain carries TRBV15 and TRBJ2-5, with D possibly matching TRBD2 (5 bases). V was shortened by 0 bases and J by 7 bases, with 15 bases between the two germline ends. Germline V gene lookup returns CDR1 LNHNV and CDR2 YYDKDF (reference sequence). This CDR3 spans 15 amino acids.

This clone was picked up a small number of times. This rearrangement joins TRBV7-9 to TRBJ2-3, with D tentatively TRBD1 (6 bases). Germline CDR1 is SEHNR and CDR2 is FQNEAQ (reference sequence). V was trimmed by 2 bases and J by 1 base, leaving 13 bases between them. The CDR3 is 16 residues long. CDR3 in DNA: TGTGCCAGCAGCTTAATTTTGGGACAAGGCACAGATACGCAGTATTTT. Translated, it gives CASSLILGQGTDTQYF.

This chain uses TRBV5-1 with TRBJ2-1, with D uncertain. V gave up 0 bases and J gave up 6 bases, with 10 bases separating them. The CDR3 extends over 14 amino acids. Looked up from germline, CDR1 is SGHRS and CDR2 is YFSETQ. CDR3 bases: TGCGCCAGCAGCTTGGTACTAAACACCAATGAGCAGTTCTTC. It translates to CASSLVLNTNEQFF.

This clone was counted only a few times. V and J are TRBV15 and TRBJ2-1; the D is unclear. V was cut by 0 bases and J by 2 bases, with 5 bases left in between. CDR1 and CDR2 (germline): LNHNV, YYDKDF (reference sequence). The CDR3 loop spans 14 amino acids. The CDR3 loop is CATSRDRPYNEQFF. For the CDR3, the DNA is TGTGCCACCAGCAGAGATCGGCCCTACAATGAGCAGTTCTTC.